This T cell receptor (beta chain) was sequenced during a study of blood T cell repertoires in COVID-19. Study as a whole: Collection of acute and convalescent COVID-19 samples took place in the United States, Italy and Spain.

Per the authors' pipeline: For nucleated cells, counts were estimated from reference gene primer amplification. Only in-frame clones appear in the TCRdb table, and some are missing; sequencing was by immunoSEQ multiplex PCR. The D gene and trimming were derived from the DNA, and the V and J assignments and clone size from that table. The table lists 140,000 or so clones, around 85% of them singletons. The cohort comprised adults aged about 18 to 90 years residing in about two dozen US areas. Donors of Cohort 3 who recovered were those that had two negative PCRs, clearance, or symptom resolution. The CDR3 extends over 14 amino acids. V lost 7 bases and J 0 bases, leaving 10 bases between the germline ends. Germline V CDR1 and CDR2: LNHDA, SQIVND (reference sequence).

The sequenced sample was PBMCs or T cells enriched from blood (not recorded which). This TCR was sampled from a man aged 50-60 years who had recovered from COVID-19. The chain carries TRBV19 and TRBJ1-3; D not resolved. CDR3 bases: TGTGCCAGTAACAACCCTTTCTCTGGAAACACCATATATTTT. This encodes CASNNPFSGNTIYF.